These 3 T cell receptor beta chains were all obtained from the same sample, sequenced in a study of T cells of healthy individuals. TCRdb recomputed calls from the 5' RACE reads with MiXCR, one row per CDR3 protein. The sample includes 100,000 or so distinct CDR3 sequences, approximately 15% of them seen just once. The receptor set was obtained from a human donor in good health.

This clonotype has more than one count but fewer than ten. The rearrangement uses TRBV5-6 and TRBJ2-7, with TRBD1 matching 7 bases. Germline-derived CDR1 and CDR2 are SGHDT and YYEEEE. The CDR3 has 13 residues. With V trimmed by 4 bases and J by 3 bases, 4 bases remained unmatched. The CDR3 DNA reads as TGTGCCAGCAGCCTCCAGGGGGTCTACGAGCAGTACTTC. Translated: CASSLQGVYEQYF. The full variable domain, its missing parts supplied by reference TRBV5-6 and TRBJ2-7, is DAGVTQSPTHLIKTRGQQVTLRCSPKSGHDTVSWYQQALGQGPQFIFQYYEEEERQRGNFPDRFSGHQFPNYSSELNVNALLLGDSALYLCASSLQGVYEQYFGPGTRLTVT.

V usage is TRBV6-2 or TRBV6-3 and J usage is TRBJ2-7; the match to TRBD2 covers 8 bases. The CDR3 is 15 residues long. Germline trimming cut 7 bases from V and 2 bases from J; bases unmatched to any gene: 10. CDR1 is MNHEY, CDR2 SVGEGT, per germline. The CDR3 coding sequence is TGTGCCAGCAACCTCAGCGGGAGTCGGACCTACGAGCAGTACTTC. This encodes CASNLSGSRTYEQYF.

J is TRBJ2-3 and V is TRBV10-3, with 10 positions matching TRBD2. This CDR3 has 16 amino acids. Germline CDR1 and CDR2: ENHRY and SYGVKD. Trimming took 7 bases from V and 1 from J; bases not matched to a gene: 8. The CDR3 is CAIKAGGPSGTDTQYF. The CDR3 DNA reads as TGTGCCATCAAAGCGGGAGGGCCCTCGGGCACAGATACGCAGTATTTT.